This T cell receptor beta chain originates from a study of OX40 agonist ivuxolimab in advanced cancers. Study background: Averaging 60 years in age, with a range of roughly 23 to 80, the cohort was 82.7% male.

The study's findings and limits: Among T cells, CD8+ cells averaged more expanded clones than CD4+ cells. At 0.1-3.0 mg/kg, partial responders had clonal expansion among the lowest observed.

As concerns this clone: Its matching antigen is unknown.

Per germline, CDR1 SGHAT and CDR2 FQNNGV. This CDR3 contains 13 residues. V was clipped by 6 bases and J by 4 bases; unmatched bases: 2. This table comes from immunoSEQ multiplex PCR, and its TCRdb copy is limited to in-frame clones, with some not included. The sample holds some 67,000 clones, approximately 89% seen once. The V gene is TRBV11-2, the J gene TRBJ1-2, with 10 bases matching TRBD1. Specimen: CD4+ or CD8+ T cells sorted from blood, collected in a trial of the OX40 agonist ivuxolimab. The sequence was collected from an adult with an advanced solid tumor such as melanoma, head and neck, liver or kidney cancer. The CDR3 spells CASRGQGTYGYTF. The CDR3, as DNA: TGTGCCAGCAGGGGACAGGGGACCTATGGCTACACCTTC.